The clone carrying this T cell receptor (beta chain) was detected only a few times. Its antigen is currently unknown. Extractions gave at least 6 micrograms of total RNA per sample. A second roughly 6 to 11 cycle PCR used barcoded and J-beta primers. TCRdb analysed the 5' RACE reads with MiXCR anew, one entry per CDR3 protein. Among hundreds of thousands of distinct CDR3 sequences, roughly 50% were seen once, and the ten largest hold around a third. Between the trimmed V and J ends, which lost 0 bases and 3 bases, there was a span of 12 bases. Germline V lookup: CDR1 GTSNPN, CDR2 SVGIG (reference sequence). CDR3 length: 14 residues. The data derive from a study of blood T cells in healthy people across ages. Study observations and caveats: Older age coincided with a roughly linear decline in TCR beta diversity per million T cells.

The genes are TRBV30 and TRBJ2-7; unclear D gene. The sequencing sample was made of blood. This TCR came from a woman aged 55-69 years in good health. CDR3 amino acids: CAWSVGSGNYEQYF. CDR3 DNA: TGTGCCTGGAGTGTAGGGTCAGGAAACTACGAGCAGTACTTC. Looking up the rest from reference TRBV30 and TRBJ2-7 gives the full variable domain: SQTIHQWPATLVQPVGSPLSLECTVEGTSNPNLYWYRQAAGRGLQLLFYSVGIGQISSEVPQNLSASRPQDRQFILSSKKLLLSDSGFYLCAWSVGSGNYEQYFGPGTRLTVT.